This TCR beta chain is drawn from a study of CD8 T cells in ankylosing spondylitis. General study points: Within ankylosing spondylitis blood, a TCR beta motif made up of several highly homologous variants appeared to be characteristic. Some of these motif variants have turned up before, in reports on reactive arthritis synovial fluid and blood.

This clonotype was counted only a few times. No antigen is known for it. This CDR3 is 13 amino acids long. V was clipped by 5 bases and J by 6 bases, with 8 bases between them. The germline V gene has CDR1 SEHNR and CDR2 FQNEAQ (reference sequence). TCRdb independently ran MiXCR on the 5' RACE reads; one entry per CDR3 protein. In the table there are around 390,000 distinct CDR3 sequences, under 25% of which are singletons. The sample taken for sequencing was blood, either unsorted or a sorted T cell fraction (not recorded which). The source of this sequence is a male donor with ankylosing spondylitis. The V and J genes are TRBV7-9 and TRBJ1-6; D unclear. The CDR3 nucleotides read TGTGCCAGCAGCCGCTCCCCTAATTCACCCCTCCACTTT. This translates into CASSRSPNSPLHF.